The T cell receptor beta chain under discussion was sequenced for a study of blood T cell repertoires in COVID-19. Germline V gene data show CDR1 as SGHRS and CDR2 as YFSETQ. The CDR3 has 13 residues. Trimming took off 6 bases at V and 1 base at J, with 10 bases between the two ends. The age range of participants was about 18 to 95 years, with residence in under 30 US areas. Per the study methods: Amplification of reference gene primers provided the estimated nucleated cell counts. Produced via immunoSEQ multiplex PCR; TCRdb's table is partial and in-frame only. V and J calls and clone size are as listed in that table; D and trimming were resolved from the DNA. The sample carries roughly 430,000 clones, approximately 91% recorded once.

The sequence came from a woman between 40 and 50 years old with acute COVID-19. This chain links TRBV5-1 with TRBJ1-2, with D perhaps matching TRBD1 (5 bases). Sequencing was done on a sample of PBMCs or T cells enriched from blood (not recorded which). This CDR3 is CASKDTDNYGYTF. CDR3 coding DNA: TGCGCCAGCAAGGACACTGATAACTATGGCTACACCTTC.